The 2 T cell receptor beta chains below all came from one sample that was sequenced in a study of CD8 T cells in ankylosing spondylitis. TCRdb processed the 5' RACE reads anew with MiXCR; each CDR3 protein has one entry. The sample holds about 140,000 distinct CDR3 sequences, roughly 8% seen once. Sequencing was carried out using synovial fluid, either unsorted or a sorted T cell fraction (not recorded which). The receptors here all came from a male donor with ankylosing spondylitis.

The rearrangement joins TRBV29-1 to TRBJ2-1, with TRBD2 matching 8 bases. The CDR3 extends over 14 amino acids. CDR1 and CDR2 from the germline V gene are SQVTM and ANQGSEA. With V trimmed by 2 bases and J by 4 bases, 4 bases remained unmatched. CDR3 region: CSVELAGVYNEQFF. CDR3 DNA: TGCAGCGTTGAACTAGCGGGTGTGTACAATGAGCAGTTCTTC.

This chain uses TRBV7-2 with TRBJ2-7; D is possibly TRBD1 (5 bases). The CDR3 extends over 14 amino acids. In germline, CDR1 is SGHTA, CDR2 FQGNSA. V was pared by 7 bases and J by 0 bases, with 13 bases between. Written as DNA, the CDR3 is TGTGCCAGCATCAAAGACAGTAGCTCCTACGAGCAGTACTTC. As protein: CASIKDSSSYEQYF.